This T cell receptor beta chain is from a study of Ad26.COV2.S vaccination and SARS-CoV-2 variants. On the study more broadly: Donor got 5x10^10 or 1x10^11 viral particles of Ad26.COV2.S.

Findings and caveats of the study: Breadth of non-spike TCRs did not differ between vaccinees and placebo recipients.

Noted treatment: some 19 received Ad26.COV2.S at low or high dose, single or two shots; 5 received placebo; per-sample allocation not given. Collection of samples fell on day 63 after the first vaccine or placebo injection. At a Boston site, the person donating was an adult of 18-55 years. Germline V gives CDR1 SGDLS, CDR2 YYNGEE. The CDR3 is made up of 15 amino acids. Trimming cost V 3 bases and J 7 bases; bases outside gene matches: 9. Turning to this clone: As yet, its antigen is unknown.

The protocol was immunoSEQ multiplex PCR, while the TCRdb copy is restricted to in-frame clones and leaves out a portion. The sample includes around 450,000 clones, 89% of them seen just once. This receptor was identified in a person aged 18-65 years who received the Ad26.COV2.S COVID-19 vaccine or a placebo. The sample was peripheral blood, taken in a trial of Ad26.COV2.S vaccine versus placebo. The chain combines TRBV9 with TRBJ1-3; TRBD1 matches at 8 bases. CDR3 nucleotides: TGTGCCAGCAGCGCAGGGCAGGGGGCAGGCAACACCATATATTTT. Protein: CASSAGQGAGNTIYF.